These T cell receptor beta chains were read from a single sample in a study of T cells after yellow fever vaccination. TCRdb processed the 5' RACE reads anew with MiXCR; each CDR3 protein has one entry. The table has hundreds of thousands of distinct CDR3 sequences, approximately 10% seen once. Sequenced material: CD4+ T cells sorted from PBMCs, taken 5 days after the yellow fever booster vaccination. Receptor source: a man in his late teens or twenties who received the YFV17D yellow fever vaccine. Each CDR3 is given with its conserved first and last residue. Fields, in order: J gene, V gene, clone size, D gene, CDR3 protein, CDR3 DNA. The D gene is left open where the match is weak. Size is stated for part of the rows, as once, few or many counts, or as a class when the clone is expanded.

j_gene: TRBJ2-1
v_gene: TRBV19
abundance: few
d_gene: -
CDR3aa: CASSIGFKDEQFF
CDR3nt: TGTGCCAGTAGTATAGGCTTTAAAGATGAGCAGTTCTTC

j_gene: TRBJ2-6
v_gene: TRBV9
abundance: few
d_gene: -
CDR3aa: CASSTRVANVLTF
CDR3nt: TGTGCCAGCAGCACTCGCGTCGCCAACGTCCTGACTTTC

j_gene: TRBJ2-4
v_gene: TRBV20-1
abundance: -
d_gene: -
CDR3aa: CSAQRLAKNIQYF
CDR3nt: TGCAGTGCCCAACGGCTAGCCAAAAACATTCAGTACTTC

j_gene: TRBJ1-6
v_gene: TRBV7-2
abundance: few
d_gene: -
CDR3aa: CASSQLQYPSPLHF
CDR3nt: TGTGCCAGCAGCCAGCTTCAATACCCCTCACCCCTCCACTTT

j_gene: TRBJ2-1
v_gene: TRBV30
abundance: few
d_gene: TRBD2
CDR3aa: CAWDPGLANNEQFF
CDR3nt: TGTGCCTGGGATCCGGGACTAGCGAATAATGAGCAGTTCTTC

j_gene: TRBJ1-1
v_gene: TRBV5-1
abundance: -
d_gene: TRBD1
CDR3aa: CASSSRQGITEAFF
CDR3nt: TGCGCCAGCAGCTCACGACAGGGAATCACTGAAGCTTTCTTT

j_gene: TRBJ2-6
v_gene: TRBV7-9
abundance: -
d_gene: -
CDR3aa: CASSLVQNSGANVLTF
CDR3nt: TGTGCCAGCAGCTTAGTCCAAAACTCTGGGGCCAACGTCCTGACTTTC

j_gene: TRBJ1-2
v_gene: TRBV6-5
abundance: -
d_gene: -
CDR3aa: CASSYPDSYGYTF
CDR3nt: TGTGCCAGCAGTTACCCGGACAGCTATGGCTACACCTTC

j_gene: TRBJ2-2
v_gene: TRBV20-1
abundance: few
d_gene: -
CDR3aa: CSAGAGGSNTGELFF
CDR3nt: TGCAGTGCGGGGGCCGGGGGATCCAACACCGGGGAGCTGTTTTTT

j_gene: TRBJ2-5
v_gene: TRBV6-2/TRBV6-3
abundance: few
d_gene: -
CDR3aa: CASINRRGQETQYF
CDR3nt: TGTGCCAGCATCAACCGTCGGGGACAAGAGACCCAGTACTTC

j_gene: TRBJ1-2
v_gene: TRBV4-1
abundance: few
d_gene: -
CDR3aa: CASRRTVGNLNGYTF
CDR3nt: TGCGCCAGCAGACGTACGGTAGGGAATCTGAATGGCTACACCTTC

j_gene: TRBJ1-1
v_gene: TRBV4-2
abundance: few
d_gene: -
CDR3aa: CASRPTGGRGMGNTEAFF
CDR3nt: TGTGCCAGCAGACCAACCGGCGGACGAGGGATGGGGAACACTGAAGCTTTCTTT